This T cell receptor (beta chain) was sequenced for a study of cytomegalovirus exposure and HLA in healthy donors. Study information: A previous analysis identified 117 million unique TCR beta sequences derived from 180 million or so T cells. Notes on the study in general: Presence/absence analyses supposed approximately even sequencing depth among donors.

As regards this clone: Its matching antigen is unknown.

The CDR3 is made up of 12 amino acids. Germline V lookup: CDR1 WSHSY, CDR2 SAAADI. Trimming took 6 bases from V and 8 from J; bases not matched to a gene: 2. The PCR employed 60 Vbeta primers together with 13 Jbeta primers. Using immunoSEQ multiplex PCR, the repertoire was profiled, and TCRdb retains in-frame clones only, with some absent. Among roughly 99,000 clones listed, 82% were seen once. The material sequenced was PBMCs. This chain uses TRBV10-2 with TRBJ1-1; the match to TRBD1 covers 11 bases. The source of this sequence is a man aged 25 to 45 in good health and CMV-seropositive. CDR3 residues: CASRDRGREAFF. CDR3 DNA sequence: TGCGCCAGCAGGGACAGGGGGCGGGAAGCTTTCTTT.